This T cell receptor beta chain comes out of a study of response to subunit inactivated influenza vaccine. Overall study findings and caveats: After each seasonal influenza vaccination, few new T cells are recruited, the authors suggested.

The CDR3 extends over 15 amino acids. Germline values: CDR1 DFQATT, CDR2 SNEGSKA (reference sequence). V lost 0 bases and J lost 2; bases outside the gene matches: 5. This clonotype was seen many times. Its antigen is as yet unknown. TCRdb reprocessed the RT-PCR reads via MiXCR and lists one record per CDR3 protein. The table includes around 570,000 distinct CDR3 sequences, approximately 7.6% detected once. The sample here was PBMCs from blood, taken roughly 24 months after vaccination. The sequence was obtained from a man aged 45 to 75 who received an inactivated influenza vaccine. The chain links TRBV20-1 to TRBJ1-2; 8 bases line up with TRBD1. The CDR3 DNA reads TGCAGTGCTAGAGATCTCCAGGGGGCGAACTATGGCTACACCTTC. It is translated as CSARDLQGANYGYTF.